Shown below are 29 T cell receptor beta chains from a single sample sequenced in a study of blood T cell repertoires in COVID-19. Sequenced by immunoSEQ multiplex PCR; TCRdb stores in-frame clones only, minus some. The sample yields around 200,000 clones, roughly 88% seen once. The sequencing input was PBMCs or T cells enriched from blood (not recorded which). The receptors were gathered from a woman aged 40 to 49 with acute COVID-19.

The chain carries TRBV6-5 and TRBJ1-2; D gene unclear. Germline V gene sequence: CDR1 MNHEY, CDR2 SVGAGI. The V and J ends lost 6 bases and 7 bases respectively, with 12 bases between them. The CDR3 has 12 amino acids. DNA for the CDR3: TGTGCCAGCAGACCGGACTGGGCTGGCTACACCTTC. It yields the protein CASRPDWAGYTF.

This clone was detected only a few times. At one end, the junction sequence differs from germline, possibly due to a read error. The CDR3, as DNA: TGTGCCAGCCGGGACAGTAACCATGGCTACACCTTC. As protein: CASRDSNHGYTF. This chain connects TRBV2 to TRBJ1-2; TRBD1 matches 7 bases. The CDR3 length is 12 residues. Germline values: CDR1 SNHLY, CDR2 FYNNEI.

CDR3 sequence (DNA): TGTGCCAGCAGCCCGCGGACAAGCCTGAACACTGAAGCTTTCTTT. Translation: CASSPRTSLNTEAFF. The V and J genes are TRBV11-2 and TRBJ1-1, with TRBD1 as a possible D gene (5 bases). This CDR3 has 15 amino acids. Germline V gene data show CDR1 as SGHAT and CDR2 as FQNNGV. Trimming left V 5 bases short and J 0 bases short, with 13 bases between.

The chain carries TRBV11-3 and TRBJ2-2; no reliable D call. CDR3 size: 12 residues. V lost 3 bases to trimming and J lost 8 bases, with 7 bases between them. The V gene's germline CDR1 is SGHNT and CDR2 YENEEA. The CDR3 DNA sequence: TGTGCCAGCAGCTTTGAGGTTGGGGAGCTGTTTTTT. It yields the protein CASSFEVGELFF.

The chain couples TRBV7-2 to TRBJ1-6, with TRBD1 matching 9 bases. V was pared by 7 bases and J by 7 bases, with 8 bases of the junction left unmatched. This CDR3 region has 15 residues. Germline CDR1 reads SGHTA; CDR2 reads FQGNSA. The CDR3 sequence: CASTLDRGENSPLHF. CDR3 in DNA: TGTGCCAGCACCCTGGACAGGGGTGAAAATTCACCCCTCCACTTT.

This clone was detected only once. This chain connects TRBV5-8 to TRBJ1-5, with TRBD1 identical over 7 bases. After removal of 5 bases from V and 3 bases from J, the junction contained 11 bases not matched to a gene. From germline, CDR1 is SGHTS and CDR2 YDEGEE. The CDR3 runs 16 residues. CDR3 in amino acids: CASRSTGTGHNQPQHF. The DNA for the CDR3 is TGTGCCAGCAGATCGACAGGGACTGGACACAATCAGCCCCAGCATTTT.

This chain uses TRBV27 with TRBJ1-4; D is uncertain. Trimming cost V 2 bases and J 5 bases, with 12 bases left between them. Germline lookup yields CDR1 MNHEY and CDR2 SMNVEV (reference sequence). This CDR3 has 15 amino acids. CDR3 region: CASSLVFGANEKLFF. DNA for the CDR3: TGTGCCAGCAGTTTAGTATTCGGAGCGAATGAAAAACTGTTTTTT.

The V call is TRBV5-1, the J call TRBJ1-4; possible D gene TRBD1, 5 bases. The CDR3 totals 15 residues. V was cut by 2 bases and J by 0 bases, with 8 bases left in between. Germline-derived CDR1 and CDR2 are SGHRS and YFSETQ. The CDR3 nucleotides read TGCGCCAGCAGCTTCGGGGGTGCAACTAATGAAAAACTGTTTTTT. Amino acids: CASSFGGATNEKLFF.

The CDR3 spells CASSSPPGQGTGELFF. CDR3 coding DNA: TGTGCCAGCAGCTCACCACCGGGACAGGGCACCGGGGAGCTGTTTTTT. The V call is TRBV7-9, the J call TRBJ2-2; 9 bases align to TRBD1. The CDR3 sequence is 16 residues long. Germline CDR1 SEHNR, CDR2 FQNEAQ (reference sequence). Unmatched junction bases numbered 7, after V lost 4 bases and J lost 4 bases.

This chain links TRBV10-2 with TRBJ1-3; the D gene is possibly TRBD1 (5 bases). The CDR3 consists of 14 residues. The V end lost 4 bases, the J end lost 1 base, and 8 bases lay between the germline ends. Germline values: CDR1 WSHSY, CDR2 SAAADI. In nucleotides, the CDR3 is TGCGCCAGCAGTGTAGGGGTATCTGGAAACACCATATATTTT. Encoded protein: CASSVGVSGNTIYF.

Notes on this clone: The identical CDR3 is also encoded by other nucleotide sequences in the sample. The rearrangement links TRBV7-2 to TRBJ1-1; weak D call: TRBD1 (5 bases). Germline CDR1 is SGHTA and CDR2 is FQGNSA. The CDR3 consists of 13 residues. V shed 5 bases and J shed 3 bases, with 10 bases lying between them. The CDR3 reads CASSKQGYTEAFF. The CDR3 DNA reads TGTGCCAGCAGCAAGCAGGGATACACTGAAGCTTTCTTT.

This sequence joins TRBV6-5 and TRBJ1-1; 11 nucleotides agree with TRBD1. V was clipped by 6 bases and J by 5 bases; unmatched bases: 8. Germline CDR1 MNHEY, CDR2 SVGAGI. The CDR3 is made up of 15 amino acids. CDR3 DNA sequence: TGTGCCAGCAGAAGGACAGGGGGCGGTTATACTGAAGCTTTCTTT. It codes for CASRRTGGGYTEAFF.

The V gene is TRBV20-1, the J gene TRBJ1-4, with D perhaps matching TRBD1 (6 bases). The CDR3 sequence is 11 residues long. The germline V gene encodes CDR1 DFQATT and CDR2 SNEGSKA (reference sequence). The germline V and J ends were trimmed by 6 bases and 7 bases, with 9 bases remaining between them. For the CDR3, the DNA is TGCAGTGCCGCACAGGGTGAAAAACTGTTTTTT. Translating it yields CSAAQGEKLFF.

This clone was seen only a few times. J is TRBJ1-5 and V is TRBV12-3 or TRBV12-4, with D possibly being TRBD1 (6 bases). The CDR3 sequence is 13 residues long. Trimming left V 10 bases short and J 8 bases short, with 18 bases between. The CDR3 nucleotides are TGTGCCACCACAAGCGGCAGGGGTGAGCCCCAGCATTTT. Protein product: CATTSGRGEPQHF.

The chain uses TRBV3-1 (or the pseudogene TRBV3-2) and TRBJ1-6, with 7 nucleotides matching TRBD1. Germline CDR1 reads LGHDT; CDR2 reads YNNKEL (reference sequence). The CDR3 extends over 16 amino acids. The V segment lost 5 bases and the J segment 6 bases; nucleotides outside the gene matches: 10. CDR3 in DNA: TGTGCCAGCAGCAAGGGGGCGGAGAACTCTAATTCACCCCTCCACTTT. It specifies CASSKGAENSNSPLHF.

The rearrangement joins TRBV29-1 to TRBJ1-2, with D possibly matching TRBD1 (5 bases). Trimming stripped 6 bases from V and 1 base from J, with 15 bases between. Germline CDR1 and CDR2: SQVTM and ANQGSEA. This CDR3 contains 14 residues. The CDR3 reads CSVRQNVLNYGYTF. DNA for the CDR3: TGCAGCGTCCGACAGAATGTCCTTAACTATGGCTACACCTTC.

V gene TRBV14 combines with J gene TRBJ1-6; 7 bases line up with TRBD1. V shed 5 bases and J 10 bases; nucleotides not matched to a gene: 17. Germline lookup yields CDR1 SGHDN and CDR2 FVKESK. This CDR3 has 17 amino acids. CDR3 sequence reads: CASSYRSFRDSPSPLHF. The CDR3 nucleotides read TGTGCCAGCAGCTACAGGTCATTCCGGGACAGCCCGTCACCCCTCCACTTT.

This chain links TRBV19 with TRBJ2-2, with TRBD2 identical over 13 bases. The germline gives CDR1 LNHDA, CDR2 SQIVND (reference sequence). The CDR3 spans 17 residues. Trimming cost V 5 bases and J 1 base; bases outside gene matches: 4. CDR3 bases: TGTGCCAGTAGTGGCCGACTAGCGGGGGGGAACACCGGGGAGCTGTTTTTT. Amino acids: CASSGRLAGGNTGELFF. Drawing the rest from reference TRBV19 and TRBJ2-2, the complete variable domain is DGGITQSPKYLFRKEGQNVTLSCEQNLNHDAMYWYRQDPGQGLRLIYYSQIVNDFQKGDIAEGYSVSREKKESFPLTVTSAQKNPTAFYLCASSGRLAGGNTGELFFGEGSRLTVL.

V and J are TRBV5-5 and TRBJ1-1; D is ambiguous. Looked up from germline, CDR1 is SGHKS and CDR2 is YYEKEE (reference sequence). V dropped 7 bases and J dropped 5 bases, with 9 bases sitting between them. The CDR3 has 11 amino acids. CDR3 in DNA: TGTGCCAGCGCCGGGAGTACTGAAGCTTTCTTT. The encoded protein is CASAGSTEAFF.

This clone was seen only once. The J gene is TRBJ1-1, the V gene TRBV19, with 9 bases lining up with TRBD1. Germline CDR1 and CDR2: LNHDA and SQIVND (reference sequence). The V and J ends lost 5 bases and 3 bases, in that order; junction bases with no gene match: 7. The CDR3 is 15 amino acids. CDR3 region: CASSPLTGGYTEAFF. The CDR3 DNA reads TGTGCCAGTAGTCCCCTAACAGGGGGCTACACTGAAGCTTTCTTT.

The chain has TRBV5-1 and TRBJ1-2; TRBD1 aligns across 7 bases. V shed 1 base and J 3 bases; nucleotides not matched to a gene: 6. The CDR3 contains 15 residues. In germline, CDR1 is SGHRS, CDR2 YFSETQ. Here the CDR3 reads CASSLITGVDYGYTF. CDR3 sequence (DNA): TGCGCCAGCAGCTTGATCACAGGGGTTGACTATGGCTACACCTTC.

This clone was detected many times. This specimen includes other DNA sequences encoding the same CDR3. The CDR3: CASSPDRGNYGYTF. In DNA, the CDR3 is TGCGCCAGCAGCCCAGACAGGGGAAACTATGGCTACACCTTC. J is TRBJ1-2 and V is TRBV5-1, with 8 bases identical to TRBD1. CDR3 length: 14 residues. CDR1 and CDR2 from the germline V gene are SGHRS and YFSETQ. After removal of 4 bases from V and 2 bases from J, the junction contained 4 bases not matched to a gene.

The V gene is TRBV5-1, the J gene TRBJ1-2, with D maybe TRBD1 (6 bases). This CDR3 region has 13 residues. Looked up from germline, CDR1 is SGHRS and CDR2 is YFSETQ. V shed 0 bases and J shed 7 bases, with 10 bases lying between them. The CDR3: CASSLDRASGYTF. In DNA form, the CDR3 reads TGCGCCAGCAGCTTGGACAGGGCATCTGGCTACACCTTC.

This chain links TRBV20-1 with TRBJ1-2; perhaps TRBD1 as D (6 bases). The CDR3 is 13 amino acids. The V end was cut by 7 bases, the J end by 2 bases, with 14 bases between. CDR1 is DFQATT and CDR2 is SNEGSKA in the germline V gene (reference sequence). Written as DNA, the CDR3 is TGCAGTGTTAGTCCCACAGGGAACTATGGCTACACCTTC. Translation gives CSVSPTGNYGYTF.

The CDR3 coding sequence is TGTGCCAGCAGCTTAGCTCTAGCGTCGAACACCGGGGAGCTGTTTTTT. As protein: CASSLALASNTGELFF. The rearrangement uses TRBV13 and TRBJ2-2, with a possible D match to TRBD2 (6 bases). Looked up from germline, CDR1 is PRHDT and CDR2 is FYEKMQ (reference sequence). V lost 1 base, J lost 0 bases, and 9 bases lay in between. The CDR3 runs 16 residues.

The CDR3 protein is CASSLEGADQPQHF. The CDR3 nucleotides are TGTGCCAGCAGCTTGGAGGGGGCAGATCAGCCCCAGCATTTT. The chain carries TRBV5-4 and TRBJ1-5; 7 bases line up with TRBD1. V lost 0 bases and J lost 5; bases outside the gene matches: 2. The CDR3 runs 14 residues. CDR1 is SGHNT, CDR2 YYREEE, per germline (reference sequence).

As DNA, the CDR3 is TGTGCCAGCAGCCTCGACAGGATCTCCTATAATTCACCCCTCCACTTT. This sequence encodes CASSLDRISYNSPLHF. The chain joins TRBV2 to TRBJ1-6; possibly TRBD1 for D (6 bases). V was trimmed by 6 bases and J by 0 bases, leaving 12 bases between them. This CDR3 has 16 residues. Germline V gives CDR1 SNHLY, CDR2 FYNNEI.

V usage is TRBV4-1 and J usage is TRBJ2-1; 9 positions agree with TRBD1. This CDR3 is 17 amino acids long. CDR1 and CDR2 from the germline V gene are MGHRA and YSYEKL. The J segment lost 7 bases and the V segment lost 4 bases, leaving 14 bases of the junction unmatched. The CDR3 DNA follows: TGCGCCAGCAGCCCGTTGGAAGGGGGACAGGGTCGAAATGAGCAGTTCTTC. Translating gives CASSPLEGGQGRNEQFF.

The chain is built from TRBV10-1 and TRBJ1-4, with D unresolved. Germline-derived CDR1 and CDR2 are WNHNN and SYGVQD (reference sequence). V lost 6 bases and J 0 bases, leaving 5 bases between the germline ends. CDR3 length equals 13 residues. CDR3 coding DNA: TGCGCCAGCAGGGCTGCAACTAATGAAAAACTGTTTTTT. Translating it yields CASRAATNEKLFF.